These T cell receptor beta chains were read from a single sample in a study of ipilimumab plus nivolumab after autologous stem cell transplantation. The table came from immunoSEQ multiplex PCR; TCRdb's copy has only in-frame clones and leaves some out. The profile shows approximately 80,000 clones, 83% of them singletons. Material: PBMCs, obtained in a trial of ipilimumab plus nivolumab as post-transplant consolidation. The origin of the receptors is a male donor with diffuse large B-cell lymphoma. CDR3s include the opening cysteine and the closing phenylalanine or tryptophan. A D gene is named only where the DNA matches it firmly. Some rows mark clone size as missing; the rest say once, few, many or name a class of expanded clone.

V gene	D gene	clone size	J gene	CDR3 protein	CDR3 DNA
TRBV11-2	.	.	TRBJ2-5	CASTVGVQETQYF	TGTGCCAGCACTGTCGGGGTCCAAGAGACCCAGTACTTC
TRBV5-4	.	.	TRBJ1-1	CASSFGGAILNTEAFF	TGTGCCAGCAGCTTTGGGGGGGCTATTTTGAACACTGAAGCTTTCTTT
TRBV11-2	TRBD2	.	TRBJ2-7	CASSPTPAGGEQYF	TGTGCCAGCAGCCCCACCCCCGCGGGAGGCGAGCAGTACTTC
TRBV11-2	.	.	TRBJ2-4	CASSLRRGENIQYF	TGTGCCAGCAGCTTACGCAGGGGGGAAAACATTCAGTACTTC
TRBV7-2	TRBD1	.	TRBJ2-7	CASSLGQGVWDEQYF	TGTGCCAGCAGTCTTGGACAGGGGGTCTGGGACGAGCAGTACTTC
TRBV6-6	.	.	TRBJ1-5	CASSADKHNQPQHF	TGTGCCAGCAGTGCCGACAAGCACAATCAGCCCCAGCATTTT
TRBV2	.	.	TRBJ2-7	CASSLGRKNYEQYF	TGTGCCAGCAGCCTCGGACGGAAAAACTACGAGCAGTACTTC
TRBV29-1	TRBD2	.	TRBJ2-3	CSVDRGGGTDTQYF	TGCAGCGTAGATCGGGGGGGCGGCACAGATACGCAGTATTTT
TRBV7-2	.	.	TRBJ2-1	CASSYYNEQFF	TGTGCCAGCAGCTATTACAATGAGCAGTTCTTC
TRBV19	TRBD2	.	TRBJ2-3	CASSPARGGGNTDTQYF	TGTGCCAGTAGTCCAGCACGCGGCGGGGGGAACACAGATACGCAGTATTTT
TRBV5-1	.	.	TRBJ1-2	CASSLGAYGYTF	TGCGCCAGCAGCTTAGGGGCGTATGGCTACACCTTC
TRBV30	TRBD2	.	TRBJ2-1	CAFQRGDPYNEQFF	TGTGCCTTTCAGCGGGGGGACCCTTACAATGAGCAGTTCTTC
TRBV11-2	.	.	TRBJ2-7	CASSPRVGVSEQYF	TGTGCCAGCAGCCCGAGGGTCGGGGTCTCCGAGCAGTACTTC
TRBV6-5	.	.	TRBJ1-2	CASGQGRAGGYTF	TGTGCCAGCGGGCAGGGGAGGGCGGGTGGCTACACCTTC
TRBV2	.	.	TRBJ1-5	CANASLRTPVGQPQHF	TGTGCCAACGCGAGTCTAAGGACCCCCGTTGGTCAGCCCCAGCATTTT
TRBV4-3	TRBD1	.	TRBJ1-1	CASSQNTGGQTEAFF	TGCGCCAGCAGCCAAAATACAGGGGGTCAGACTGAAGCTTTCTTT
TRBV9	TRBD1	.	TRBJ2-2	CASSAGTGRRTGELFF	TGTGCCAGCAGCGCCGGGACAGGGCGGCGAACCGGGGAGCTGTTTTTT
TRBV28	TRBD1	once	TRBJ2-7	CASSSTGTGSSYEQYF	TGTGCCAGCAGTTCCACCGGGACAGGGAGCTCCTACGAGCAGTACTTC
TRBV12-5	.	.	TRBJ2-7	CASGLVLGQGFKYEQYF	TGTGCTAGTGGTTTGGTATTGGGGCAGGGGTTCAAGTACGAGCAGTACTTC
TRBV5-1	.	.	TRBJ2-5	CASRRDGETQYF	TGCGCCAGCAGGCGGGATGGAGAGACCCAGTACTTC
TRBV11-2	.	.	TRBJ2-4	CASSLKRGTVQNIQYF	TGTGCCAGCAGCCTCAAACGCGGGACAGTTCAAAACATTCAGTACTTC
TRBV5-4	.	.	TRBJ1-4	CASSLGTDNEKLFF	TGTGCCAGCAGCTTGGGTACTGATAATGAAAAACTGTTTTTT
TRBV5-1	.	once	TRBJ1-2	CASSFGGTNYGYTF	TGCGCCAGCAGCTTCGGGGGAACCAACTATGGCTACACCTTC
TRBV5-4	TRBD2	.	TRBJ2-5	CASSLTSGGKETQYF	TGTGCCAGCAGCTTGACTAGCGGGGGAAAGGAGACCCAGTACTTC
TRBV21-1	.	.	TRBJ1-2	CASSIPRSLNYGCTF	.
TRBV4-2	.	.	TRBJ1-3	CASSQGDLGNTIYF	TGTGCCAGCAGCCAGGGCGACTTGGGAAACACCATATATTTT
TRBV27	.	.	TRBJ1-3	CASALRGQGRNSGNTIYF	TGTGCCAGCGCACTTCGGGGCCAGGGCCGAAACTCTGGAAACACCATATATTTT
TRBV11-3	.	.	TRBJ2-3	CASSLDGNLDTQYF	TGTGCCAGCAGCTTGGACGGAAACCTAGATACGCAGTATTTT
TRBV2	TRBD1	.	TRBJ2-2	CASRGQVNGELFF	TGTGCCAGCAGGGGACAGGTCAACGGGGAGCTGTTTTTT
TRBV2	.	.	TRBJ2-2	CASSVSRAGDTGELFF	TGTGCCAGCAGTGTCAGTAGGGCAGGGGACACCGGGGAGCTGTTTTTT
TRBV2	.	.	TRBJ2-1	CASSEAGPAWDEQFF	TGTGCCAGCAGTGAAGCGGGGCCAGCTTGGGATGAGCAGTTCTTC
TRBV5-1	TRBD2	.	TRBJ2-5	CASSQGLGIQETQYF	TGCGCCAGCAGCCAGGGACTAGGGATCCAAGAGACCCAGTACTTC
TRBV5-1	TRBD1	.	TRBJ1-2	CASSLTGDGPIGYTF	TGCGCCAGCAGCTTAACAGGGGATGGACCTATCGGCTACACCTTC
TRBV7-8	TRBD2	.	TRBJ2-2	CASSFSGGRNTGELFF	TGTGCCAGCAGCTTCAGCGGGGGGAGGAACACCGGGGAGCTGTTTTTT
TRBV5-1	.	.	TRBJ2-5	CASSLRVSETQYF	TGCGCCAGCAGCTTAAGGGTTTCAGAGACCCAGTACTTC
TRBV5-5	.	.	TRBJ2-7	CASSLLQGGTYEQYF	TGTGCCAGCAGCTTATTACAGGGTGGCACCTACGAGCAGTACTTC
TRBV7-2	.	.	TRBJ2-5	CASSLSLNQETQYF	TGTGCCAGCAGCTTAAGCCTGAACCAAGAGACCCAGTACTTC
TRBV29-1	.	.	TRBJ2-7	CSVVGGAWEQYF	TGCAGCGTTGTAGGGGGGGCGTGGGAGCAGTACTTC
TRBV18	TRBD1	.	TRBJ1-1	CASSPGQWGTEAFF	TGTGCCAGCTCACCGGGACAGTGGGGCACTGAAGCTTTCTTT
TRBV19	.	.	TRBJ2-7	CASSPKGYEQYF	TGTGCCAGTAGTCCGAAGGGTTACGAGCAGTACTTC
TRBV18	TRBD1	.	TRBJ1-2	CASSPGTGEKDYGYTF	TGTGCCAGCTCACCCGGGACAGGGGAAAAAGACTATGGCTACACCTTC
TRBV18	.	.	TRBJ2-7	CASSPWDGSYEQYF	TGTGCCAGCTCACCATGGGACGGCTCCTACGAGCAGTACTTC
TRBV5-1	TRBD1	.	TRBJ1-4	CASSSRTGGSEKLFF	TGCGCCAGCAGCTCCCGGACAGGGGGATCTGAAAAACTGTTTTTT
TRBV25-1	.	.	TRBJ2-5	CASSRGGTAEQETQYF	TGTGCCAGCAGTAGGGGGGGGACAGCTGAACAAGAGACCCAGTACTTC
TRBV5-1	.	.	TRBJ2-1	CASSPGQSWWNEQFF	TGCGCCAGCAGCCCAGGACAGTCCTGGTGGAATGAGCAGTTCTTC
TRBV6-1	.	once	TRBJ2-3	CASSEASTDTQYF	TGTGCCAGCAGTGAAGCATCGACAGATACGCAGTATTTT
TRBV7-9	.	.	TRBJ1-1	CASSPGSFRNTEAFF	TGTGCCAGCAGCCCTGGGTCTTTCAGAAACACTGAAGCTTTCTTT
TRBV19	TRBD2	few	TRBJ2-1	CASSIAAGADNEQFF	TGTGCCAGTAGTATTGCAGCGGGAGCCGACAATGAGCAGTTCTTC
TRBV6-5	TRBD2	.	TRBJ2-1	CASSYNRGGGNEQFF	TGTGCCAGCAGTTACAATCGCGGGGGGGGGAATGAGCAGTTCTTC
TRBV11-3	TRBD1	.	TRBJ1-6	CASSPERGRDRPSNSPLHF	TGTGCCAGCAGCCCGGAAAGAGGGCGGGACAGGCCCTCGAATTCACCCCTCCACTTT
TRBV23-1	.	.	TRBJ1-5	CASSQSRTNQPQHF	TGCGCCAGCAGTCAATCGCGCACCAACCAGCCCCAGCATTTT
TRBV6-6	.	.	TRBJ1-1	CASSYSTATEAFF	TGTGCCAGCAGTTACTCGACAGCCACTGAAGCTTTCTTT
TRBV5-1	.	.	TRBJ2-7	CASSLGDTYEQYF	TGCGCCAGCAGCTTGGGGGACACCTACGAGCAGTACTTC